This T cell receptor beta chain was recovered during a study of cytomegalovirus exposure and HLA in healthy donors. With respect to this clone: The antigen is undetermined.

V dropped 7 bases and J dropped 2; count of bases not matched to a gene: 3. In germline, CDR1 is SQVTM, CDR2 ANQGSEA. This CDR3 contains 12 residues. This PCR relied on a set of 60 Vbeta primers and 13 Jbeta primers. Produced via immunoSEQ multiplex PCR; TCRdb's table is partial and in-frame only. The data contain roughly 180,000 clones, 84% of them singletons. Study-wide findings and caveats: Some TCR beta chains (about 170 of them) were listed as cytomegalovirus-associated. TCR beta sequences reportedly predicted most subjects' HLA-A and HLA-B alleles accurately.

The genes are TRBV29-1 and TRBJ2-5, with 8 nucleotides matching TRBD2. This clonotype originated in a man aged 30 to 45 in good health and CMV-seronegative. The sample consisted of PBMCs. The CDR3 coding sequence is TGCAGCGCAACTAGCGGTCAAGAGACCCAGTACTTC. This codes for CSATSGQETQYF.